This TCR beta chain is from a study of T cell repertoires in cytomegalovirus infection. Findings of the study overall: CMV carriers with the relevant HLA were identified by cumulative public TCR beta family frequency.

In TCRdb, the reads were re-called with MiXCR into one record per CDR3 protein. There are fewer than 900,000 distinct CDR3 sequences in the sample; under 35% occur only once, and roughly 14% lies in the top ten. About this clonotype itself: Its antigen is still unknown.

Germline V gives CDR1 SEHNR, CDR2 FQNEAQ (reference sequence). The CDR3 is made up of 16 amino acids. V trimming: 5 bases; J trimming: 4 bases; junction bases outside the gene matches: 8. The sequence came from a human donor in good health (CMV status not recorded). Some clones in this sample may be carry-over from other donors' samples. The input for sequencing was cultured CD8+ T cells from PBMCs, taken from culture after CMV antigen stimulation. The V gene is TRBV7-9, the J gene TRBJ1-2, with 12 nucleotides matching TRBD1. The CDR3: CASSGTGGVLVYGYTF. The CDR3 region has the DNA TGTGCCAGCAGCGGGACAGGGGGCGTCCTCGTCTATGGCTACACCTTC.